This TCR beta chain originates from a study of beta chain features in type 1 diabetes. Study-wide points: When Type 1 diabetes patients were examined, their TCRB CDR3s proved moderately but significantly shorter in all four CD4+ subsets.

This clone was detected only a few times. Its antigen is not identified. CDR1 is SGHNT, CDR2 YYREEE, per germline (reference sequence). Trimming cost V 0 bases and J 6 bases, with 2 bases left between them. CDR3 length equals 11 residues. cDNA synthesis used the whole RNA isolate, giving expressed TCRB sequences. TCRdb keeps only in-frame clones here, not all; method: immunoSEQ multiplex PCR. The sample lists about 350,000 clones; around a fifth were seen once. This sequence joins TRBV5-4 and TRBJ2-3; the D is unclear. The receptor's source is a woman under 30 in good health. The sample was naive CD4+ T cells from blood. In nucleotides, the CDR3 is TGTGCCAGCAGCTTGGCTGATACGCAGTATTTT. It specifies CASSLADTQYF.